The present T cell receptor (beta chain) was sequenced within a study of cytomegalovirus exposure and HLA in healthy donors. This clone was seen only a few times. As yet, its antigen is unknown. V lost 4 bases and J lost 5, with 14 bases in between. The V gene's germline CDR1 is SQVTM and CDR2 ANQGSEA. This CDR3 region has 14 residues. Study-wide findings and caveats: Later on, a genetic analysis was performed. It linked a missense variant in DCLRE1C with V- and J-gene trimming of TCR beta. The study carried out a later analysis of TCR beta sequences. It associated around 17,000 of them with specific HLA alleles at a false discovery rate of 0.05.

The PCR had 60 Vbeta and 13 Jbeta primers. Original processing notes: Later, an analysis found about 80 million unique TCR beta chains, and about 10 million of these were shared. Profiling relied on immunoSEQ multiplex PCR, and the TCRdb table lists in-frame clones only, not all of them. That table gives V, J and clone size, and the DNA gave D and trimming. Of around 120,000 clones listed, about 79% were seen once; the top ten hold approximately 2.5%. The sequence derives from a man between 50 and 59 years old in good health and CMV-seropositive. Input material: PBMCs. V gene TRBV29-1 combines with J gene TRBJ2-2, with a possible D match to TRBD2 (7 bases). CDR3 DNA: TGCAGCGTTGGATGGGGGGGGCCAACCGGGGAGCTGTTTTTT. This codes for CSVGWGGPTGELFF.